These 15 T cell receptor beta chains were all obtained from the same sample, sequenced in a study of T-cell memory formation after mild COVID-19 (dated by TCRdb to the early 2020s). The method behind the library was 5' RACE. TCRdb names Illumina NovaSeq 6000 as the instrument used. The public reads were quality trimmed at Q25 with fastp and then assembled into clones with MiXCR by TCRdb, keeping productive beta chains. When rows share a CDR3 protein, they turn into one entry using the most common DNA and genes. A total of about 15,000 distinct CDR3 sequences appear in this sample, over 20% of them only once. The ten biggest clones cover around 60% of the sample. The sample was PBMCs or a T cell subset sorted from them (not recorded which). The receptors derive from a man aged 18 to 29 who had mild COVID-19 (a few samples of this study predate the infection). The sample titles of this study are shuffled in the database, so cell type and time point are left out; the donor was told from shared clones.

This clonotype was observed a few times. The V call is TRBV4-1, the J call TRBJ2-7; D perhaps matches TRBD1 (5 bases). CDR1 is MGHRA, CDR2 YSYEKL, per germline. Trimming pared 4 bases from V and 2 bases from J, leaving 21 bases between. The CDR3 is 17 residues long. The CDR3 DNA reads TGCGCCAGCAGCCCCCCAAGGACAACCTATTTAGCCTACGAGCAGTACGTC. This gives the protein CASSPPRTTYLAYEQYV.

This clonotype has a count of ten or more. The CDR3: CASSLADGYEQYV. In DNA form, the CDR3 reads TGTGCCAGCAGCTTAGCGGACGGCTACGAGCAGTACGTC. The genes are TRBV7-6 and TRBJ2-7; no definite D call. The CDR3 contains 13 residues. Trimming shortened V by 0 bases and J by 3 bases, and 6 bases separated the two germline ends. Germline-derived CDR1 and CDR2 are SGHVS and FNYEAQ.

This clonotype was counted many times. The chain has TRBV15 and TRBJ2-5; TRBD1 or TRBD2 may be the D gene (5 bases each). This CDR3 contains 18 residues. Germline-derived CDR1 and CDR2 are LNHNV and YYDKDF (reference sequence). V was cut by 1 base and J by 5 bases, with 23 bases left in between. Written as DNA, the CDR3 is TGTGCCACCAGCAGAGTCAGCCTTGGGACCCGTAGGCGTGAGACCCAGTACTTC. This gives the protein CATSRVSLGTRRRETQYF.

This clonotype occurred many times. V usage is TRBV7-2 and J usage is TRBJ1-5; D is undetermined. The CDR3 loop spans 17 amino acids. V lost 5 bases and J 2 bases, leaving 19 bases between the germline ends. Per germline, CDR1 SGHTA and CDR2 FQGNSA. The CDR3 DNA sequence: TGTGCCAGCAGCCGAGGTCGTGGCGAGGACGGCAATCAGCCCCAGCATTTT. It yields the protein CASSRGRGEDGNQPQHF.

This clonotype was detected many times. V usage is TRBV27 and J usage is TRBJ1-6, with D unclear. The germline CDR1 and CDR2 sequences are MNHEY and SMNVEV (reference sequence). This CDR3 comprises 15 residues. V gave up 5 bases and J gave up 2 bases, with 10 bases separating them. The CDR3 here is CASSDGSPYNSPLHF. The CDR3 DNA follows: TGTGCCAGCAGTGATGGTTCTCCCTATAATTCACCCCTCCACTTT.

This clonotype was seen many times. The chain couples TRBV7-3 to TRBJ2-3; 10 bases align to TRBD2. The CDR3 has 15 amino acids. V lost 2 bases to trimming and J lost 1 base; unmatched junction nucleotides: 0. From germline, CDR1 is SGHTA and CDR2 FQGTGA. The CDR3 nucleotides read TGTGCCAGCAGCTTACTAGCGGGGGGCACAGATACGCAGTATTTT. Its translation: CASSLLAGGTDTQYF.

The chain is built from TRBV6-5 and TRBJ2-1, with a tentative D call TRBD2 (6 bases). From germline, CDR1 is MNHEY and CDR2 SVGAGI. The CDR3 is 15 amino acids. Trimming removed 4 bases at V and 4 bases at J, with 14 bases between. The DNA of the CDR3 is TGTGCCAGCAGTTTCGTTTGGGGGGTGTACAATGAGCAGTTCTTC. Protein product: CASSFVWGVYNEQFF.

CDR3 sequence reads: CASSYSSGGFYEQYF. In DNA, the CDR3 is TGTGCCAGCAGTTACTCTTCAGGGGGCTTTTACGAGCAGTACTTC. The rearrangement joins TRBV6-5 to TRBJ2-7; 8 nucleotides line up with TRBD1. Germline CDR1 MNHEY, CDR2 SVGAGI. After removal of 0 bases from V and 4 bases from J, the junction contained 5 bases not matched to a gene. The CDR3 is 15 amino acids.

The chain combines TRBV24-1 with TRBJ2-5, with D uncertain. Trimming removed 4 bases at V and 5 bases at J, with 10 bases between. The germline gives CDR1 KGHDR, CDR2 SFDVKD. The CDR3 runs 13 residues. In DNA form, the CDR3 reads TGTGCCACCAGTGACAGCTTCCACGAGACCCAGTACTTC. Its translation is CATSDSFHETQYF.

This clonotype was seen many times. The chain joins TRBV28 to TRBJ2-7; 8 bases line up with TRBD1. CDR1 MDHEN and CDR2 SYDVKM come from the germline V gene. Trimming removed 7 bases from V and 7 bases from J; junction bases left unmatched: 9. There are 13 residues in the CDR3. The CDR3 loop reads CASTRTGWREQYV. The CDR3 region has the DNA TGTGCCAGCACCCGGACAGGGTGGAGGGAGCAGTACGTC.

This clonotype was picked up many times. V is TRBV13 and J is TRBJ2-1, with D tentatively TRBD2 (5 bases). V was shortened by 1 base and J by 4 bases, with 11 bases between the two germline ends. CDR3 length: 15 amino acids. Germline V gene sequence: CDR1 PRHDT, CDR2 FYEKMQ (reference sequence). Here the CDR3 reads CASSLELGTYNEQFF. The CDR3 DNA sequence: TGTGCCAGCAGCTTAGAACTAGGAACGTACAATGAGCAGTTCTTC.

This clonotype was seen only a few times. The chain carries TRBV27 and TRBJ2-3; 8 nucleotides agree with TRBD1. The ends lost 5 bases at V and 4 bases at J; junction bases unmatched: 8. The CDR3 contains 15 residues. Germline assignment: CDR1 MNHEY and CDR2 SMNVEV (reference sequence). CDR3: CASSPTGVRSDTQYF. CDR3 coding DNA: TGTGCCAGCAGTCCGACAGGGGTCCGATCAGATACGCAGTATTTT.

This clonotype was seen at least ten times. The chain employs TRBV19 and TRBJ1-2; D unresolved. The CDR3 spans 13 residues. Trimming removed 5 bases from V and 4 bases from J, with 11 bases in between. Per the germline V gene, CDR1 is LNHDA and CDR2 is SQIVND (reference sequence). CDR3 nucleotides: TGTGCCAGTAGTCCTGACTGGCTCTATGGCTACACCTTC. Translating gives CASSPDWLYGYTF. The whole variable domain, filled in from reference TRBV19 and TRBJ1-2, reads DGGITQSPKYLFRKEGQNVTLSCEQNLNHDAMYWYRQDPGQGLRLIYYSQIVNDFQKGDIAEGYSVSREKKESFPLTVTSAQKNPTAFYLCASSPDWLYGYTFGSGTRLTVV.

The V gene is TRBV11-3, the J gene TRBJ2-7; D uncertain. From germline, CDR1 is SGHNT and CDR2 YENEEA. The germline V and J ends were trimmed by 5 bases and 2 bases, with 4 bases remaining between them. The CDR3 runs to 11 residues. The CDR3 DNA is TGTGCCAGCAGCATTACCTACGAGCAGTACTTC. Protein: CASSITYEQYF.

This clonotype was picked up many times. The V call is TRBV5-5, the J call TRBJ1-6; D possibly corresponds to TRBD1 (6 bases). The CDR3 covers 16 residues. Germline CDR1 and CDR2: SGHKS and YYEKEE (reference sequence). V gave up 3 bases and J gave up 14 bases, with 24 bases separating them. The CDR3 nucleotides are TGTGCCAGCAGCTCCGACGTGGGGGCGGGTCAATCGTCCCTCCACTTT. Protein sequence: CASSSDVGAGQSSLHF. Based on the CDR3 plus reference TRBV5-5 and TRBJ1-6, the full variable domain is DAGVTQSPTHLIKTRGQQVTLRCSPISGHKSVSWYQQVLGQGPQFIFQYYEKEERGRGNFPDRFSARQFPNYSSELNVNALLLGDSALYLCASSSDVGAGQSSLHFGNGTRLTVT.